This T cell receptor (beta chain) was captured by sequencing in a study of cytomegalovirus exposure and HLA in healthy donors. Study-wide results and limits: The study put roughly 160 TCR beta chains on its list as cytomegalovirus-associated.

The CDR3 has 15 amino acids. Between the trimmed V and J ends, which lost 6 bases and 9 bases, there was a span of 21 bases. CDR1 is MNHNS, CDR2 SASEGT, per germline. A word on this clone: Its antigen is undetermined.

PCR employed 60 Vbeta and 13 Jbeta primers. TCRdb keeps only in-frame clones here, not all; method: immunoSEQ multiplex PCR. This listing includes tens of thousands of clones. This clonotype originated in a middle-aged man in good health and CMV-seronegative. V gene TRBV6-1 combines with J gene TRBJ2-1; D perhaps matches TRBD2 (5 bases). Sequencing was performed on PBMCs. DNA for the CDR3: TGTGCCAGCAGGCCTACCGGACTTCTGCCTGGTGAGCAGTTCTTC. Encoded protein: CASRPTGLLPGEQFF.